This is a list of T cell receptor beta chains from one sample in a study of human T cells and chemical hapten exposure. Via MiXCR, TCRdb re-called the 5' RACE reads, giving one row per CDR3 protein. The sample holds 75,000 or so distinct CDR3 sequences, more than 15% seen once. These receptors were obtained from a female donor in good health. The CDR3 runs from the conserved cysteine through the conserved F or W. The order of the fields is D gene, J gene, clone size, V gene, CDR3 DNA, CDR3 protein. D genes are given only for firm matches. A row's size may be missing; if present it is once, few, many or a size class.

D gene: TRBD2; J gene: TRBJ2-7; clone size: few; V gene: TRBV6-1; CDR3 DNA: TGTGCCAGCAGTGAAGTGGGTCCAACTAGCGGGATAACCTACGAGCAGTACTTC; CDR3 protein: CASSEVGPTSGITYEQYF
D gene: .; J gene: TRBJ1-3; clone size: .; V gene: TRBV18; CDR3 DNA: TGTGCCAGCTCACCCCTAATACGGGCGGACTCTGGAAACACCATATATTTT; CDR3 protein: CASSPLIRADSGNTIYF
D gene: .; J gene: TRBJ2-3; clone size: .; V gene: TRBV7-2; CDR3 DNA: TGTGCCAGCACTCCGGGACGAACAGATACGCAGTATTTT; CDR3 protein: CASTPGRTDTQYF
D gene: .; J gene: TRBJ1-6; clone size: few; V gene: TRBV27; CDR3 DNA: TGTGCCAGCAGCTTCCAGGGTTATAATTCACCCCTCCACTTT; CDR3 protein: CASSFQGYNSPLHF
D gene: TRBD2; J gene: TRBJ2-5; clone size: .; V gene: TRBV5-1; CDR3 DNA: TGCGCCAGCAGCTTCACTAGCGGGAACCAAGAGACCCAGTACTTC; CDR3 protein: CASSFTSGNQETQYF
D gene: .; J gene: TRBJ1-3; clone size: few; V gene: TRBV28; CDR3 DNA: TGTGCCAGCAGTACGAATTCAAACAGGTTAACTGGAAACACCATATATTTT; CDR3 protein: CASSTNSNRLTGNTIYF
D gene: .; J gene: TRBJ2-1; clone size: medium-sized; V gene: TRBV10-3; CDR3 DNA: TGTGCCATCAGTGAGTCGGGAAAACCCCCGTTCTTC; CDR3 protein: CAISESGKPPFF
D gene: .; J gene: TRBJ1-1; clone size: .; V gene: TRBV20-1; CDR3 DNA: TGCAGTGCGGACACCGGGGCCCAGGACGCTGAAGCTTTCTTT; CDR3 protein: CSADTGAQDAEAFF
D gene: TRBD2; J gene: TRBJ2-1; clone size: once; V gene: TRBV6-1; CDR3 DNA: TGTGCCAGCAGTGAAGCAACGAGCGGGAGCTCCTACAATGAGCAGTTCTTC; CDR3 protein: CASSEATSGSSYNEQFF
D gene: .; J gene: TRBJ1-1; clone size: few; V gene: TRBV3-1; CDR3 DNA: TGTGCCAGCAGCCAGCGAGGAGGAGACACTGAAGCTTTCTTT; CDR3 protein: CASSQRGGDTEAFF
D gene: .; J gene: TRBJ2-7; clone size: many; V gene: TRBV28; CDR3 DNA: TGTGCCAGCAGCAACCACGAGCAGTACTTC; CDR3 protein: CASSNHEQYF
D gene: TRBD2; J gene: TRBJ2-3; clone size: many; V gene: TRBV20-1; CDR3 DNA: TGCAGTGCTAGAGCCACTAGCGGGGTTCGGCAAGATACGCAGTATTTT; CDR3 protein: CSARATSGVRQDTQYF
D gene: .; J gene: TRBJ2-7; clone size: once; V gene: TRBV11-1; CDR3 DNA: TGTGCCAGCACCCCCGCCAGGGGAGGCACCTACGAGCAGTACTTC; CDR3 protein: CASTPARGGTYEQYF
D gene: .; J gene: TRBJ1-1; clone size: .; V gene: TRBV5-6; CDR3 DNA: TGTGCCAGCAGCCTAGGACAGCAGAACACTGAAGCTTTCTTT; CDR3 protein: CASSLGQQNTEAFF
D gene: TRBD1; J gene: TRBJ1-1; clone size: few; V gene: TRBV5-1; CDR3 DNA: TGCGCCAGCAGAGCCGGGACAGGGAATTTCATGAACACTGAAGCTTTCTTT; CDR3 protein: CASRAGTGNFMNTEAFF
D gene: .; J gene: TRBJ2-7; clone size: .; V gene: TRBV20-1; CDR3 DNA: TGCAGTGCTAGACAAGAGGACGGATGGTCCTACGAGCAGTACTTC; CDR3 protein: CSARQEDGWSYEQYF
D gene: TRBD2; J gene: TRBJ2-3; clone size: .; V gene: TRBV7-2; CDR3 DNA: TGTGCCAGCAGCCCAGGACTAGCGGGAGTGGCAGATACGCAGTATTTT; CDR3 protein: CASSPGLAGVADTQYF
D gene: .; J gene: TRBJ2-3; clone size: .; V gene: TRBV20-1; CDR3 DNA: TGCAGTGCTAGCCCTCCTAGCCCCCCAGATACGCAGTATTTT; CDR3 protein: CSASPPSPPDTQYF
D gene: TRBD1; J gene: TRBJ1-2; clone size: .; V gene: TRBV20-1; CDR3 DNA: TGCAGTGCTAGCAAAGGACAGGGTTATGGCTACACCTTC; CDR3 protein: CSASKGQGYGYTF
D gene: TRBD1; J gene: TRBJ1-1; clone size: .; V gene: TRBV6-6; CDR3 DNA: TGTGCCAGCAATGACAGGGGTAACCCTTTCTTT; CDR3 protein: CASNDRGNPFF
D gene: .; J gene: TRBJ1-1; clone size: many; V gene: TRBV6-4; CDR3 DNA: TGTGCCAGCAGTTCAGAGGGATGGGGCACTGAAGCTTTCTTT; CDR3 protein: CASSSEGWGTEAFF
D gene: .; J gene: TRBJ2-1; clone size: .; V gene: TRBV20-1; CDR3 DNA: TGCAGTGCTAGAGATTCAGTTTACAATGAGCAGTTCTTC; CDR3 protein: CSARDSVYNEQFF
D gene: .; J gene: TRBJ1-3; clone size: few; V gene: TRBV3-1; CDR3 DNA: TGTGCCAGCAGCCAAGGTTATGACTCTGGAAACACCATATATTTT; CDR3 protein: CASSQGYDSGNTIYF
D gene: .; J gene: TRBJ2-7; clone size: few; V gene: TRBV15; CDR3 DNA: TGTGCCACCAGCAGGGTTCTGGGGGGGGGCACCTACGAGCAGTACTTC; CDR3 protein: CATSRVLGGGTYEQYF
D gene: .; J gene: TRBJ1-5; clone size: .; V gene: TRBV28; CDR3 DNA: TGTGCGGGAGGGACGGTCGACCAGCCCCAGCATTTT; CDR3 protein: CAGGTVDQPQHF
D gene: TRBD2; J gene: TRBJ2-2; clone size: .; V gene: TRBV6-5; CDR3 DNA: TGTGCCAGCCGACAGAGGACCGGGACTAGCGGCACCGGGGAGCTGTTTTTT; CDR3 protein: CASRQRTGTSGTGELFF
D gene: TRBD2; J gene: TRBJ2-2; clone size: once; V gene: TRBV7-2; CDR3 DNA: TGTGCCAGCAGCGTCCGGGGGGGTCAAACCGGGGAGCTGTTTTTT; CDR3 protein: CASSVRGGQTGELFF
D gene: TRBD2; J gene: TRBJ2-1; clone size: .; V gene: TRBV12-3/TRBV12-4; CDR3 DNA: TGTGCCAGCAGTTTACGGGCTAGCGGGGGCTATAATGAGCAGTTCTTC; CDR3 protein: CASSLRASGGYNEQFF
D gene: .; J gene: TRBJ2-1; clone size: few; V gene: TRBV7-9; CDR3 DNA: TGTGCCAGCAGCTTGAGGAGTGCCCCCTACAATGAGCAGTTCTTC; CDR3 protein: CASSLRSAPYNEQFF
D gene: TRBD2; J gene: TRBJ2-7; clone size: few; V gene: TRBV30; CDR3 DNA: TGTGCCTGGAGTGTTGCGGGGGGGGCCGAGCAGTACTTC; CDR3 protein: CAWSVAGGAEQYF
D gene: TRBD1; J gene: TRBJ1-4; clone size: few; V gene: TRBV2; CDR3 DNA: TGTGCCAGCAGTGCCGGGACAGGGCTTAATGAAAAACTGTTTTTT; CDR3 protein: CASSAGTGLNEKLFF
D gene: .; J gene: TRBJ2-3; clone size: .; V gene: TRBV14; CDR3 DNA: TGTGCCAGCAGCCAAGAGCCGTCCACAGATACGCAGTATTTT; CDR3 protein: CASSQEPSTDTQYF
D gene: TRBD2; J gene: TRBJ2-1; clone size: .; V gene: TRBV6-6; CDR3 DNA: TGTGCCAGCAGTTACCGGCTAGCGGGATTCTCCTACAATGAGCAGTTCTTC; CDR3 protein: CASSYRLAGFSYNEQFF
D gene: .; J gene: TRBJ2-7; clone size: .; V gene: TRBV18; CDR3 DNA: TGTGCCAGCTCACCAGGACCGGGGGGCCTCCTCGAGCAGTACTTC; CDR3 protein: CASSPGPGGLLEQYF
D gene: .; J gene: TRBJ2-5; clone size: .; V gene: TRBV29-1; CDR3 DNA: TGCAGCGTTGAAGGGACGCCCAGAGGGGCCCAAGAGACCCAGTACTTC; CDR3 protein: CSVEGTPRGAQETQYF
D gene: TRBD1; J gene: TRBJ1-2; clone size: few; V gene: TRBV27; CDR3 DNA: TGTGCCAGCAGTCCCAAGGACAGGGAATCCCTCTATGGCTACACCTTC; CDR3 protein: CASSPKDRESLYGYTF
D gene: TRBD1; J gene: TRBJ1-5; clone size: .; V gene: TRBV6-4; CDR3 DNA: TGTGCCAGCAGTGCCGACAGGGGTACCAAACAGCCCCAGCATTTT; CDR3 protein: CASSADRGTKQPQHF
D gene: .; J gene: TRBJ1-5; clone size: .; V gene: TRBV28; CDR3 DNA: TGTGCCAGCAGCGGTGAGCCCAGGCGGAATCAGCCCCAGCATTTT; CDR3 protein: CASSGEPRRNQPQHF
D gene: .; J gene: TRBJ2-2; clone size: .; V gene: TRBV6-1; CDR3 DNA: TGTGCCAGCAGTGAAACCGCAGCCGGGGAGCTGTTTTTT; CDR3 protein: CASSETAAGELFF
D gene: TRBD2; J gene: TRBJ2-7; clone size: .; V gene: TRBV20-1; CDR3 DNA: TGCAGTGCTAGAGCCGCGGGACTAGCGGTTAAAAGCTCCTACGAGCAGTACTTC; CDR3 protein: CSARAAGLAVKSSYEQYF
D gene: .; J gene: TRBJ1-3; clone size: few; V gene: TRBV10-3; CDR3 DNA: TGTGCCATCAGTGGGGACTCTGGAAACACCATATATTTT; CDR3 protein: CAISGDSGNTIYF
D gene: .; J gene: TRBJ2-7; clone size: .; V gene: TRBV4-3; CDR3 DNA: TGCGCCAGCAGCCAAGTGGACCGGGTGAGCCTCTACGAGCAGTACTTC; CDR3 protein: CASSQVDRVSLYEQYF
D gene: TRBD2; J gene: TRBJ2-3; clone size: .; V gene: TRBV20-1; CDR3 DNA: TGCAGTGCTACCTCCCCCACTAGCGGGACAGATACGCAGTATTTT; CDR3 protein: CSATSPTSGTDTQYF
D gene: .; J gene: TRBJ2-7; clone size: once; V gene: TRBV12-3/TRBV12-4; CDR3 DNA: TGTGCCAGCAGCCGCCCCGACACGCCGATCTACGAGCAGTACTTC; CDR3 protein: CASSRPDTPIYEQYF
D gene: TRBD1; J gene: TRBJ2-3; clone size: .; V gene: TRBV30; CDR3 DNA: TGTGCCTGGAGCGGGACAGGGGCGCGTGGAGATACGCAGTATTTT; CDR3 protein: CAWSGTGARGDTQYF
D gene: .; J gene: TRBJ2-7; clone size: .; V gene: TRBV29-1; CDR3 DNA: TGCAGCGTAAAAGGGCACTTGGGCGAGCAGTACTTC; CDR3 protein: CSVKGHLGEQYF